Listed here are 26 T cell receptor beta chains from one sample, sequenced in a study of post-analysis software for immune sequencing data. Overall study results and limits: A few TRBV segments (TRBV5-6, TRBV5-1 and TRBV20-1 among them) occurred more frequently in patients than in controls.

Unique molecular identifiers had been added to the TCR beta cDNA libraries. TCRdb passed the PCR reads through MiXCR, listing each CDR3 protein once. The sample records about 460,000 distinct CDR3 sequences, around 40% being singletons. No antigen has been identified for these receptors. The sequenced sample was blood. Receptors originate from a girl aged 5-17 years with multiple sclerosis.

The chain links TRBV20-1 to TRBJ2-3; 10 bases match TRBD2. The CDR3 has 15 amino acids. The J segment lost 3 bases and the V segment lost 3 bases, leaving 6 bases of the junction unmatched. CDR1 is DFQATT and CDR2 is SNEGSKA in the germline V gene (reference sequence). CDR3 coding DNA: TGCAGTGCTAGTGACCTAGCGGGAGTTACAGATACGCAGTATTTT. Translating it yields CSASDLAGVTDTQYF.

CDR3 in DNA: TGCAGTGCTAGGCGGGACATAGCCTACGAGCAGTACTTC. This gives the protein CSARRDIAYEQYF. The chain joins TRBV20-1 to TRBJ2-7; D may correspond to TRBD1 or TRBD2 (6 bases each). Per the germline V gene, CDR1 is DFQATT and CDR2 is SNEGSKA (reference sequence). This CDR3 contains 13 residues. V shed 3 bases and J shed 2 bases, with 11 bases lying between them.

V usage is TRBV29-1 and J usage is TRBJ2-1, with 9 bases aligning to TRBD1. CDR1 SQVTM and CDR2 ANQGSEA come from the germline V gene. With V trimmed by 2 bases and J by 3 bases, 14 bases remained unmatched. The CDR3 is 18 amino acids. The DNA of the CDR3 is TGCAGCGTTGAACTTCAGGAGGTTACAGGGGGCCTCTACAATGAGCAGTTCTTC. This encodes CSVELQEVTGGLYNEQFF.

This clonotype was counted between two and nine times. The rearrangement links TRBV29-1 to TRBJ2-5; TRBD2 matches 14 bases. The CDR3 loop spans 15 amino acids. The V and J ends lost 7 bases and 4 bases, in that order; junction bases with no gene match: 8. The germline gives CDR1 SQVTM, CDR2 ANQGSEA. The CDR3 DNA follows: TGCAGCGCCGCAAAAGGGACTAGCGGGAGAGAGACCCAGTACTTC. It specifies CSAAKGTSGRETQYF.

The J gene is TRBJ2-1, the V gene TRBV7-9, with 9 positions matching TRBD2. The CDR3 sequence is 15 residues long. Germline V gene lookup returns CDR1 SEHNR and CDR2 FQNEAQ (reference sequence). The V gene end was trimmed by 2 bases and the J gene end by 4 bases; junction bases not matched to a gene: 3. The CDR3: CASSLLAGQYNEQFF. The CDR3 bases are TGTGCCAGCAGCTTACTAGCGGGGCAATACAATGAGCAGTTCTTC.

The V and J genes are TRBV4-3 and TRBJ1-2; D remains unclear. This CDR3 contains 15 residues. Germline assignment: CDR1 LGHNA and CDR2 YSLEER. V lost 0 bases, J lost 4 bases, and 12 bases lay in between. CDR3: CASSQDRRFAYGYTF. The CDR3 bases are TGCGCCAGCAGCCAAGATAGGCGTTTTGCCTATGGCTACACCTTC.

The chain uses TRBV2 and TRBJ2-3, with 11 bases matching TRBD2. Germline CDR1 reads SNHLY; CDR2 reads FYNNEI. This CDR3 is built from 14 residues. V shed 9 bases and J 4 bases; nucleotides not matched to a gene: 6. The CDR3 nucleotides are TGTGCCAGTACCGGACTAGCGGGCGCAGATACGCAGTATTTT. It is translated as CASTGLAGADTQYF.

The chain joins TRBV25-1 to TRBJ2-5; D gene uncertain. Germline CDR1 is MGHDK and CDR2 is SYGVNS. This CDR3 is 15 amino acids long. V lost 1 base and J lost 5, with 14 bases in between. CDR3 sequence (DNA): TGTGCCAGCAGTGAATCTACAGTGGGCGGTGAGACCCAGTACTTC. Its protein is CASSESTVGGETQYF.

This clonotype has only a few counts. The rearrangement links TRBV20-1 to TRBJ2-6, with TRBD1 matching over 8 bases. Unmatched junction bases numbered 9, after V lost 8 bases and J lost 0 bases. The CDR3 sequence is 16 residues long. Germline lookup yields CDR1 DFQATT and CDR2 SNEGSKA (reference sequence). The DNA for the CDR3 is TGCAGTACCCATGGACAGGGTTTCTCTGGGGCCAACGTCCTGACTTTC. This encodes CSTHGQGFSGANVLTF.

The V gene is TRBV6-5, the J gene TRBJ2-5; TRBD1 aligns across 8 bases. The CDR3 covers 16 residues. V was pared by 2 bases and J by 5 bases, with 10 bases of the junction left unmatched. The germline CDR1 and CDR2 sequences are MNHEY and SVGAGI. CDR3 sequence: CASSYTRTGFQETQYF. The CDR3 DNA sequence: TGTGCCAGCAGTTACACCCGGACAGGGTTTCAGGAGACCCAGTACTTC.

The V and J genes are TRBV7-6 and TRBJ2-5; D may be TRBD2 (6 bases). Trimming stripped 1 base from V and 1 base from J, with 13 bases between. The CDR3 totals 16 residues. Germline CDR1 SGHVS, CDR2 FNYEAQ. CDR3 nucleotides: TGTGCCAGCAGCTTAGATGGAGGGTTGTCCCAAGAGACCCAGTACTTC. Protein: CASSLDGGLSQETQYF.

This clonotype occurred once. This could be a read error, since a much larger clone is one nucleotide away. J is TRBJ2-1 and V is TRBV11-3; a possible D gene is TRBD1 (5 bases). The V gene's germline CDR1 is SGHNT and CDR2 YENEEA. This CDR3 has 13 amino acids. The V end was cut by 3 bases, the J end by 5 bases, with 8 bases between. The CDR3 DNA reads as TGTGCCAGCAGCTTCCAGGGAAACAATGAGCAGTTCTTC. Translated: CASSFQGNNEQFF.

The J gene is TRBJ1-1, the V gene TRBV27, with 7 nucleotides matching TRBD1. The CDR3 extends over 12 amino acids. V lost 9 bases to trimming and J lost 8 bases; unmatched junction nucleotides: 9. CDR1 is MNHEY and CDR2 is SMNVEV in the germline V gene (reference sequence). The CDR3 loop reads CASRRRDREAFF. The DNA for the CDR3 is TGTGCCAGTCGCAGACGGGACAGAGAAGCTTTCTTT.

This clonotype was detected only a few times. This chain joins TRBV4-3 and TRBJ1-2, with D hard to call. The germline CDR1 and CDR2 sequences are LGHNA and YSLEER. CDR3 size: 14 residues. V was clipped by 4 bases and J by 1 base, with 10 bases between them. CDR3 nucleotide sequence: TGCGCCAGCAGCCCTTCCAGAAATAACTATGGCTACACCTTC. The encoded protein is CASSPSRNNYGYTF.

The V and J genes are TRBV24-1 and TRBJ2-7; D uncertain. CDR3 length: 13 residues. Trimming pared 2 bases from V and 4 bases from J, leaving 8 bases between. CDR1 KGHDR and CDR2 SFDVKD come from the germline V gene. The CDR3 here is CATSDSGVYEQYF. The CDR3 DNA reads as TGTGCCACCAGTGATTCTGGCGTTTACGAGCAGTACTTC.

V and J are TRBV3-1 and TRBJ2-1; no reliable D call. Trimming removed 0 bases at V and 6 bases at J, with 12 bases between. The CDR3 sequence is 15 residues long. Germline CDR1 is LGHDT and CDR2 is YNNKEL (reference sequence). CDR3 region: CASSQDRIYANEQFF. The CDR3 region has the DNA TGTGCCAGCAGCCAAGATAGGATCTACGCCAATGAGCAGTTCTTC.

This clonotype was seen a single time. V gene TRBV20-1 combines with J gene TRBJ2-1, with D unclear. The CDR3 extends over 14 amino acids. The V end was cut by 0 bases, the J end by 3 bases, with 9 bases between. Germline V CDR1 and CDR2: DFQATT, SNEGSKA (reference sequence). The CDR3 sequence: CSARDKTYYNEQFF. In DNA, the CDR3 is TGCAGTGCTAGAGATAAAACCTACTACAATGAGCAGTTCTTC.

The chain combines TRBV12-3 or TRBV12-4 with TRBJ2-1; possibly TRBD2 for D (5 bases). CDR3 length: 14 amino acids. The ends were cut back, 1 base at V and 6 bases at J, with 10 bases in the middle. The CDR3 here is CASSLVVLGNEQFF. The CDR3 region has the DNA TGTGCCAGCAGTTTAGTGGTACTAGGCAATGAGCAGTTCTTC.

This clonotype has just a few counts. This chain links TRBV15 with TRBJ1-2, with TRBD1 identical over 8 bases. CDR3 length equals 15 residues. Per the germline V gene, CDR1 is LNHNV and CDR2 is YYDKDF (reference sequence). The V segment lost 3 bases and the J segment 2 bases; nucleotides outside the gene matches: 5. The CDR3 is CATSSRTGRNYGYTF. Here the CDR3 DNA reads TGTGCCACCAGCAGCCGGACAGGGCGAAACTATGGCTACACCTTC.

About this clonotype itself: A read error may be the cause here, since a much bigger clone is one base away. V gene TRBV6-5 combines with J gene TRBJ2-1, with 9 nucleotides matching TRBD2. The end of the DNA is better explained by TRBJ2-7, so the J call may be wrong. The CDR3 runs 16 residues. Germline V gene lookup returns CDR1 MNHEY and CDR2 SVGAGI. The CDR3: CASSPSLAGFYNEQYF. In DNA form, the CDR3 reads TGTGCCAGCAGCCCCAGTCTAGCGGGGTTCTACAATGAGCAGTACTTC.

V and J are TRBV28 and TRBJ2-5; TRBD1 aligns across 8 bases. The J call is in doubt because the DNA end fits TRBJ2-7 better. The CDR3 consists of 17 residues. Germline-derived CDR1 and CDR2 are MDHEN and SYDVKM. The CDR3 region has the DNA TGTGCCAGCAGTTTTTTCGGATCAGGACAGGGACGGTACGAGCAGTACTTC. It codes for CASSFFGSGQGRYEQYF.

In its sample, this clonotype was seen once. This chain uses TRBV12-3 or TRBV12-4 with TRBJ1-5; D might be TRBD1 (5 bases). Trimming stripped 6 bases from V and 4 bases from J, with 31 bases between. CDR3 length equals 20 residues. The CDR3 loop is CASREPLQGREHGENQPQHF. The CDR3, as DNA: TGTGCCAGCAGAGAACCCCTGCAGGGAAGAGAACACGGTGAGAATCAGCCCCAGCATTTT.

This clonotype has more than one count but fewer than ten. The V and J genes are TRBV7-3 and TRBJ2-3; D perhaps matches TRBD2 (6 bases). Germline V gives CDR1 SGHTA, CDR2 FQGTGA. The CDR3 totals 15 residues. Trimming pared 5 bases from V and 0 bases from J, leaving 12 bases between. The chain's CDR3 is CASSPLARSTDTQYF. In nucleotides, the CDR3 is TGTGCCAGCAGCCCTCTAGCGAGGAGCACAGATACGCAGTATTTT.

This clonotype occurred a few times. The chain combines TRBV28 with TRBJ2-1; possible D gene TRBD2, 5 bases. The V end lost 5 bases, the J end lost 6 bases, and 20 bases lay between the germline ends. This CDR3 comprises 16 residues. CDR1 and CDR2 (germline): MDHEN, SYDVKM. The CDR3 loop reads CASSPGRTSHINEQFF. The DNA of the CDR3 is TGTGCCAGCAGTCCTGGACGGACTTCCCATATCAATGAGCAGTTCTTC.

The rearrangement links TRBV20-1 to TRBJ1-1, with D unclear. Per germline, CDR1 DFQATT and CDR2 SNEGSKA (reference sequence). The length of the CDR3 is 11 residues. CDR3 protein: CRCTENTEAFF. CDR3 DNA: TGCAGATGTACAGAAAACACTGAAGCTTTCTTT.

This chain joins TRBV5-1 and TRBJ2-3; 8 nucleotides line up with TRBD2. Trimming removed 4 bases from V and 4 bases from J; junction bases left unmatched: 11. The CDR3 totals 16 residues. Germline V CDR1 and CDR2: SGHRS, YFSETQ. In nucleotides, the CDR3 is TGCGCCAGCAGCCTCGGGACTAGGGACCCCTCAGATACGCAGTATTTT. This codes for CASSLGTRDPSDTQYF.